The 27 T cell receptor beta chains below come from one sample, sequenced in a study of cytomegalovirus exposure and HLA in healthy donors. The PCR used 60 Vbeta and 13 Jbeta primers. The data were produced by immunoSEQ multiplex PCR, yet TCRdb's version contains in-frame clones alone and is incomplete. Among fewer than 200,000 clones listed, roughly 71% were seen once. Source material: PBMCs. These receptors were taken from a girl under 18 in good health and CMV-seronegative.

This chain joins TRBV27 and TRBJ2-7; perhaps TRBD2 as D (6 bases). V was pared by 6 bases and J by 6 bases, with 15 bases between. This CDR3 is 13 amino acids long. The V gene's germline CDR1 is MNHEY and CDR2 SMNVEV (reference sequence). The CDR3 DNA reads TGTGCCAGCAGCTTAGGAGGGTCGCTCGAGCAGTACTTC. It yields the protein CASSLGGSLEQYF.

The V and J genes are TRBV2 and TRBJ2-3; 7 bases align to TRBD2. The CDR3 totals 14 residues. J gave up 6 bases and V 4 bases, and 7 bases lay outside the gene matches. In germline, CDR1 is SNHLY, CDR2 FYNNEI. The CDR3 DNA sequence: TGTGCCAGCAGTGCTGGACGGGAGGTGGATACGCAGTATTTT. It is translated as CASSAGREVDTQYF.

V usage is TRBV5-6 and J usage is TRBJ2-3; a possible D gene is TRBD2 (5 bases). V lost 6 bases, J lost 3 bases, and 20 bases lay in between. The CDR3 loop spans 16 amino acids. The V gene's germline CDR1 is SGHDT and CDR2 YYEEEE. The CDR3 bases are TGTGCCAGCACCCTACTCCGGGGTCCACAAACAGATACGCAGTATTTT. This encodes CASTLLRGPQTDTQYF.

The genes are TRBV29-1 and TRBJ1-4; no clear D. CDR1 and CDR2 (germline): SQVTM, ANQGSEA. CDR3 length: 13 amino acids. V gave up 4 bases and J gave up 7 bases, with 13 bases separating them. The DNA for the CDR3 is TGCAGCGTTGTGCGGCCCGGCAGTGAAAAACTGTTTTTT. Its translation is CSVVRPGSEKLFF.

This clone is a singleton in its sample. The chain is built from TRBV7-3 and TRBJ2-3, with 14 bases fitting TRBD2. The germline gives CDR1 SGHTA, CDR2 FQGTGA. V shed 4 bases and J 0 bases; nucleotides not matched to a gene: 6. The CDR3 is 18 residues long. The CDR3 reads CASSSGLAGAHSTDTQYF. In DNA form, the CDR3 reads TGTGCCAGCAGCTCGGGACTAGCGGGGGCCCACAGCACAGATACGCAGTATTTT.

The chain uses TRBV15 and TRBJ1-5, with D maybe TRBD1 (5 bases). Per the germline V gene, CDR1 is LNHNV and CDR2 is YYDKDF (reference sequence). V was pared by 5 bases and J by 4 bases, with 12 bases between. CDR3 length: 14 residues. The CDR3 nucleotides read TGTGCCACCAGCTACAAGGGGCCTAATCAGCCCCAGCATTTT. Translated, it gives CATSYKGPNQPQHF. The full variable domain, completed using reference TRBV15 and TRBJ1-5, is DAMVIQNPRYQVTQFGKPVTLSCSQTLNHNVMYWYQQKSSQAPKLLFHYYDKDFNNEADTPDNFQSRRPNTSFCFLDIRSPGLGDTAMYLCATSYKGPNQPQHFGDGTRLSIL.

This sequence joins TRBV5-6 and TRBJ2-7, with TRBD1 as a possible D gene (6 bases). Germline V CDR1 and CDR2: SGHDT, YYEEEE. The ends were cut back, 0 bases at V and 5 bases at J, with 21 bases in the middle. The CDR3 contains 17 residues. The CDR3 region is CASSLGLRDTIRNEQYF. CDR3 in DNA: TGTGCCAGCAGCTTGGGTCTCCGGGACACAATCAGGAACGAGCAGTACTTC. Drawing the rest from reference TRBV5-6 and TRBJ2-7, the complete variable domain is DAGVTQSPTHLIKTRGQQVTLRCSPKSGHDTVSWYQQALGQGPQFIFQYYEEEERQRGNFPDRFSGHQFPNYSSELNVNALLLGDSALYLCASSLGLRDTIRNEQYFGPGTRLTVT.

V usage is TRBV6-5 and J usage is TRBJ1-1; D is perhaps TRBD1 (5 bases). CDR3 length: 13 amino acids. CDR1 is MNHEY and CDR2 is SVGAGI in the germline V gene. Trimming took 5 bases from V and 2 from J, leaving 9 bases between them. CDR3 nucleotides: TGTGCCAGCAGTAAAGGGGAAAACACTGAAGCTTTCTTT. It is translated as CASSKGENTEAFF.

This chain links TRBV29-1 with TRBJ2-3, with a weak D call TRBD1 (6 bases). Germline CDR1 reads SQVTM; CDR2 reads ANQGSEA. V lost 6 bases and J lost 0, with 13 bases in between. This CDR3 comprises 14 residues. CDR3 loop: CSVEVGASTDTQYF. The CDR3 nucleotides read TGCAGCGTAGAGGTGGGGGCTAGCACAGATACGCAGTATTTT.

The rearrangement links TRBV11-2 to TRBJ2-5, with D possibly matching TRBD1 (5 bases). The J call may be in error: the DNA end matches TRBJ2-7 better. Per germline, CDR1 SGHAT and CDR2 FQNNGV. This CDR3 has 14 amino acids. This CDR3 reads CASSLALGVYEQYF. The CDR3 nucleotides read TGTGCCAGCAGCCTCGCTTTAGGGGTCTACGAGCAGTACTTC.

A note on this clone: This same CDR3 is encoded by further DNA sequences in the sample. The rearrangement links TRBV30 to TRBJ1-5; perhaps TRBD1 as D (5 bases). V shed 0 bases and J shed 5 bases, with 8 bases lying between them. The germline gives CDR1 GTSNPN, CDR2 SVGIG (reference sequence). CDR3 length: 13 amino acids. CDR3 sequence: CAWSVQGDQPQHF. The CDR3, as DNA: TGTGCCTGGAGTGTCCAAGGGGATCAGCCCCAGCATTTT.

This clone has a handful of counts. The chain is built from TRBV19 and TRBJ2-7; D is possibly TRBD1 (6 bases). CDR3 length: 15 residues. Germline assignment: CDR1 LNHDA and CDR2 SQIVND (reference sequence). The V and J ends lost 6 bases and 0 bases respectively, with 15 bases between them. The CDR3 coding sequence is TGTGCCAGTAGACCCAACAGGGATAGCTCCTACGAGCAGTACTTC. It specifies CASRPNRDSSYEQYF.

V is TRBV12-5 and J is TRBJ1-4; 7 bases are a match to TRBD1. This CDR3 region has 15 residues. Germline V gives CDR1 LGHNT, CDR2 FRNRAP. Losses at the gene ends were 5 bases for V and 3 bases for J; bases not matched to a gene: 6. The CDR3 DNA sequence: TGTGCTAGTGGTCACGCAGGGGGAGCTAATGAAAAACTGTTTTTT. Protein sequence: CASGHAGGANEKLFF.

The J gene is TRBJ2-7, the V gene TRBV6-1, with D hard to call. The CDR3 runs to 15 residues. Germline V gives CDR1 MNHNS, CDR2 SASEGT. Trimming pared 4 bases from V and 6 bases from J, leaving 19 bases between. The CDR3 spells CASSAMLEAPLEQYF. Written as DNA, the CDR3 is TGTGCCAGCAGTGCCATGCTAGAGGCCCCACTCGAGCAGTACTTC.

The sample holds a few counts of this clone. The chain recombines TRBV5-1 with TRBJ1-6; possible D gene TRBD1, 5 bases. The CDR3 runs 15 residues. Trimming cost V 2 bases and J 5 bases, with 11 bases left between them. CDR1 is SGHRS, CDR2 YFSETQ, per germline. The CDR3 nucleotides are TGCGCCAGCAGCTTCGCGGGGGGGGATAATTCACCCCTCCACTTT. Its protein is CASSFAGGDNSPLHF.

The V call is TRBV9, the J call TRBJ2-1; TRBD2 aligns across 10 bases. Germline values: CDR1 SGDLS, CDR2 YYNGEE. The junction had 9 bases not matched to a gene; V was cut back by 4 bases and J by 8 bases. The CDR3 covers 15 residues. Here the CDR3 reads CASSTSGGAWDEQFF. CDR3 in DNA: TGTGCCAGCAGCACCAGCGGGGGGGCCTGGGATGAGCAGTTCTTC.

This clone has just a few counts. The chain employs TRBV7-8 and TRBJ1-5; D not resolved. The CDR3 is 16 amino acids. V lost 2 bases and J lost 0, with 11 bases in between. Germline V gene data show CDR1 as SGHVS and CDR2 as FQNEAQ. Written as DNA, the CDR3 is TGTGCCAGCAGCTTACGGGAGGCCCTTAGCAATCAGCCCCAGCATTTT. Encoded protein: CASSLREALSNQPQHF.

A remark on this clone: At one end, the junction sequence differs from germline, possibly due to a read error. The rearrangement uses TRBV23-1 and TRBJ1-5; possible D gene TRBD1, 5 bases. TRBV23-1 is classed as an ORF, of uncertain function. CDR3 length equals 16 residues. CDR3 coding DNA: TGCGCCAGCAGTCAATCGCAGGGATGGGCCAATCAGCCCCGGCATTTT. This sequence encodes CASSQSQGWANQPRHF.

The chain uses TRBV5-4 and TRBJ1-2; no clear D gene. Trimming pared 5 bases from V and 3 bases from J, leaving 23 bases between. Germline CDR1 is SGHNT and CDR2 is YYREEE (reference sequence). The CDR3 length is 17 residues. CDR3 DNA sequence: TGTGCCAGCAGGGCCGCGGGGAGATTACTCGGAGACTATGGCTACACCTTC. Amino acids: CASRAAGRLLGDYGYTF.

The chain links TRBV4-2 to TRBJ1-1, with TRBD1 as a possible D gene (5 bases). The V and J ends lost 7 bases and 10 bases respectively, with 16 bases between them. This CDR3 is 12 amino acids long. Per germline, CDR1 LGHNA and CDR2 YNFKEQ. In DNA form, the CDR3 reads TGTGCCAGCATGAGCGGATCGGGGGGAGCTTTCTTT. This encodes CASMSGSGGAFF.

The genes are TRBV5-1 and TRBJ2-5, with 9 positions matching TRBD1. Germline V gene data show CDR1 as SGHRS and CDR2 as YFSETQ. J lost 5 bases, V lost 2 bases, and 7 bases had no gene match. The CDR3 consists of 15 residues. This CDR3 is CASSFGDRVRETQYF. The CDR3 nucleotides read TGCGCCAGCAGCTTCGGGGACAGGGTCCGCGAGACCCAGTACTTC.

V is TRBV9 and J is TRBJ1-3; no reliable D call. The CDR3 spans 16 residues. Trimming removed 4 bases from V and 0 bases from J, with 14 bases in between. Germline loops: CDR1 SGDLS, CDR2 YYNGEE. The CDR3 nucleotides are TGTGCCAGCAGCCTGCGGCCCAAGAGCTCTGGAAACACCATATATTTT. Amino acid sequence: CASSLRPKSSGNTIYF. Together with reference TRBV9 and TRBJ1-3, the CDR3 gives the full variable domain: DSGVTQTPKHLITATGQRVTLRCSPRSGDLSVYWYQQSLDQGLQFLIQYYNGEERAKGNILERFSAQQFPDLHSELNLSSLELGDSALYFCASSLRPKSSGNTIYFGEGSWLTVV.

The rearrangement links TRBV7-9 to TRBJ2-7; the match to TRBD2 covers 7 bases. Germline-derived CDR1 and CDR2 are SEHNR and FQNEAQ (reference sequence). This CDR3 has 15 residues. The J segment lost 2 bases and the V segment lost 5 bases, leaving 9 bases of the junction unmatched. CDR3 region: CASSPAGGTTYEQYF. The DNA for the CDR3 is TGTGCCAGCAGCCCTGCTGGCGGGACTACCTACGAGCAGTACTTC.

The J gene is TRBJ2-3, the V gene TRBV5-1; 9 nucleotides match TRBD2. The germline V gene has CDR1 SGHRS and CDR2 YFSETQ. V gave up 5 bases and J gave up 3 bases; unmatched junction bases: 4. The CDR3 runs to 14 residues. CDR3 loop: CASRGGRGTDTQYF. In nucleotides, the CDR3 is TGCGCCAGCAGGGGCGGGAGGGGAACAGATACGCAGTATTTT.

The chain has TRBV5-8 and TRBJ2-7, with a possible D match to TRBD2 (6 bases). The V gene lost 2 bases and the J gene lost 7 bases, with 16 bases spanning the gap. The CDR3 extends over 14 amino acids. Germline loops: CDR1 SGHTS, CDR2 YDEGEE. This CDR3 reads CASSFSGTPNEQYF. CDR3 nucleotides: TGTGCCAGCAGCTTCTCCGGGACTCCAAATGAGCAGTACTTC.

In its sample, this clone was seen a few times. The rearrangement joins TRBV2 to TRBJ2-3; no clear D gene. The ends were cut back, 11 bases at V and 0 bases at J, with 6 bases in the middle. The V gene's germline CDR1 is SNHLY and CDR2 FYNNEI. This CDR3 has 11 amino acids. This chain's CDR3 is CAVTSTDTQYF. The CDR3 DNA reads TGTGCCGTGACTAGCACAGATACGCAGTATTTT.

CDR3 loop: CASSPGGMNTEAFF. The CDR3 nucleotides read TGTGCCAGCAGCCCCGGGGGGATGAACACTGAAGCTTTCTTT. The V gene is TRBV11-1, the J gene TRBJ1-1, with D tentatively TRBD1 (5 bases). Germline V lookup: CDR1 SGHAT, CDR2 FQDESV (reference sequence). The CDR3 has 14 residues. Trimming pared 5 bases from V and 0 bases from J, leaving 10 bases between.